This T cell receptor (beta chain) was sequenced in a study of T cell changes during pregnancy in multiple sclerosis. TCRdb keeps only in-frame clones here, not all; method: immunoSEQ multiplex PCR. The repertoire holds over 45,000 clones, with 90% as singletons. This clone was seen a single time. CDR3 length: 15 residues. The V gene lost 3 bases and the J gene lost 1 base, with 9 bases spanning the gap. CDR1 and CDR2 (germline): MNHEY, SVGAGI. The material was peripheral blood, obtained in the first trimester of pregnancy. The clonotype originates from a female donor in good health, enrolled as a control in a pregnancy study. This rearrangement joins TRBV6-5 to TRBJ1-4; unclear D gene. In nucleotides, the CDR3 is TGTGCCAGCAGTTATGGGCTGGTAACTAATGAAAAACTGTTTTTT. Amino acid sequence: CASSYGLVTNEKLFF.